This T cell receptor beta chain was captured by sequencing in a study of preoperative IRX-2 immunotherapy in early breast cancer. Germline CDR1 is SGHRS and CDR2 is YFSETQ. The CDR3 covers 12 residues. V was clipped by 4 bases and J by 3 bases, with 7 bases between them. Treatment specified: preoperative locoregional IRX-2 cytokine immunotherapy. Patients received preoperative, locoregional IRX-2 cytokine immunotherapy in a phase Ib study. TCRdb's table, derived via immunoSEQ multiplex PCR, lists solely in-frame clones and lacks some. The table lists around 29,000 clones, 85% to 90% of them singletons, with around 8.9% in the top ten. The sample holds a few counts of this clone.

The source is a human donor with breast cancer. The specimen was collected from a patient treated with IRX-2 immunotherapy. J is TRBJ1-2 and V is TRBV5-1; no clear D. The CDR3 spells CASSLGYYGYTF. CDR3 nucleotide sequence: TGCGCCAGCAGCCTAGGATACTATGGCTACACCTTC.